The clone carrying this T cell receptor (beta chain) was recorded a few times. Its antigen is as yet unknown. Overall study findings and caveats: The larger cohort examined one V-J beta rearrangement, not whole repertoires. Tumor memory CD4+ T cell TCR gene usage was found to cluster with blood and lymph node memory CD4+ cells and with lymph node naive CD4+ cells.

Full-length variable regions came from constant-region reverse primers plus semi-nested Nested Universal Primer A PCR. Via MiXCR, TCRdb re-called the 5' RACE reads, giving one row per CDR3 protein. The table shows about 54,000 distinct CDR3 sequences, with more than 15% occurring only once. Sample: naive CD4+ T cells sorted from blood. The subset here: naive CD4+ T cells, CD4+CD45RA+CD25-. This TCR was sampled from a female donor with breast cancer.

CDR3: CASSLSVSTGELFF. DNA of the CDR3: TGTGCCAGCAGCCTCTCAGTCAGCACCGGGGAGCTGTTTTTT. This rearrangement joins TRBV7-3 to TRBJ2-2; D is ambiguous. The CDR3 contains 14 residues. Looked up from germline, CDR1 is SGHTA and CDR2 is FQGTGA. V dropped 5 bases and J dropped 4 bases, with 11 bases sitting between them.